The clone carrying this T cell receptor (beta chain) occurred many times. The sample comes from a study of T cells in Graves' hyperthyroidism and ophthalmopathy. Amplification of TCR beta CDR3 regions was performed using RNA transcripts as template. TCR CDR3 regions were first amplified by RT-PCR with HTBI primers. TCRdb fed the multiplex PCR reads into MiXCR, producing one record per CDR3 protein. Altogether roughly 700,000 distinct CDR3 sequences are present, about 35% being singletons, with the ten largest covering roughly 30%. This receptor was identified in a woman between 40 and 50 years old with Graves' hyperthyroidism. Sequencing was carried out using blood.

The CDR3 spells CSAMGASNQPQHF. DNA for the CDR3: TGCAGTGCTATGGGCGCTAGCAATCAGCCCCAGCATTTT. The chain carries TRBV20-1 and TRBJ1-5; no reliable D call. Germline V gene sequence: CDR1 DFQATT, CDR2 SNEGSKA (reference sequence). The V gene lost 4 bases and the J gene lost 0 bases, with 7 bases spanning the gap. The CDR3 is made up of 13 amino acids.